This T cell receptor (beta chain) was documented in a study of regulatory T cells in long-lasting Graves disease. This clonotype was recorded a few times. Its target is unknown. CDR3 length: 11 residues. Per the germline V gene, CDR1 is DFQATT and CDR2 is SNEGSKA (reference sequence). The V end was cut by 6 bases, the J end by 7 bases, with 10 bases between. Time point described: newly diagnosed GD, antithyroid drugs for less than 3 months. Generation of the TCR library employed RNA extracted from PBMCs. Study-wide points: Sampling was limited to peripheral blood rather than thyroid tissue.

Library construction for TCR beta used iRepertoire HTBI primers and Arm-PCR of CDR3 regions. TCRdb re-called the multiplex PCR reads through MiXCR, storing one row per CDR3 protein. The table includes roughly 610,000 distinct CDR3 sequences, roughly 15% detected once. The data were also submitted as part of a second study, on T cells in Graves' hyperthyroidism and ophthalmopathy.

The receptor was isolated from a woman aged 25 to 45 with Graves disease. The starting material was peripheral blood mononuclear cells (PBMCs), obtained at new diagnosis, from a patient treated with antithyroid drugs. The V call is TRBV20-1, the J call TRBJ2-4; D gene unclear. The CDR3 spells CSATHGNIQYF. The DNA of the CDR3 is TGCAGTGCCACCCATGGGAACATTCAGTACTTC.